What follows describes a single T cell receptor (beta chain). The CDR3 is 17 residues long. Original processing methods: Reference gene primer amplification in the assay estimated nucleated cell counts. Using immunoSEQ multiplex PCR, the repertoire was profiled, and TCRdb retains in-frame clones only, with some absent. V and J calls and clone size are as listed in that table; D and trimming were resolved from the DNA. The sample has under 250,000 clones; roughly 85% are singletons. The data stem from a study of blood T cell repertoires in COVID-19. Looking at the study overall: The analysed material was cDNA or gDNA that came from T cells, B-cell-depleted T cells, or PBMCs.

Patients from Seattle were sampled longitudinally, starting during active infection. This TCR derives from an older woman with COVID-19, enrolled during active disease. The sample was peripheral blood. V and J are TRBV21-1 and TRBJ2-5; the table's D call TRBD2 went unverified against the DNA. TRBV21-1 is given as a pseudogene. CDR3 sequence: CASSKEKDRRSQETQYF. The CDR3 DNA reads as TGTGCCAGCAGCAAAGAGAAGGATAGGAGGTCCCAAGAGACCCAGTACTTC.